One sample yielded the 10 T cell receptor beta chains listed below, sequenced in a study of type 1 regulatory T cells. Via MiXCR, TCRdb re-called the reads, giving one row per CDR3 protein. The sample has approximately 100,000 distinct CDR3 sequences, roughly a third seen once. Input material: CD4+ T cells, either the whole sample or a sorted fraction (not recorded which). Source of these receptors: a human donor in good health.

The DNA of the CDR3 is TGTGCCAGCAGCAATATCTTCGGGGAGCTGTTTTTT. Its translation: CASSNIFGELFF. The V gene is TRBV9, the J gene TRBJ2-2; D remains ambiguous. V was pared by 4 bases and J by 7 bases, with 8 bases between. CDR1 is SGDLS, CDR2 YYNGEE, per germline. The CDR3 sequence is 12 residues long.

This sequence joins TRBV18 and TRBJ2-3; 7 nucleotides agree with TRBD2. Germline V lookup: CDR1 KGHSH, CDR2 LQKENI. CDR3 length equals 17 residues. Trimming took 0 bases from V and 1 from J; bases not matched to a gene: 7. The DNA for the CDR3 is TGTGCCAGCTCACCACCCTCGGGGGGAGTGGGCACAGATACGCAGTATTTT. It translates to CASSPPSGGVGTDTQYF.

This clonotype has a handful of counts. This chain uses TRBV5-8 with TRBJ1-3; D ambiguous. V shed 7 bases and J shed 0 bases, with 5 bases lying between them. The CDR3 runs to 12 residues. Germline loops: CDR1 SGHTS, CDR2 YDEGEE. This CDR3 is CASRYSGNTIYF. The CDR3 DNA sequence: TGTGCCAGCCGGTACTCTGGAAACACCATATATTTT.

V is TRBV5-1 and J is TRBJ2-3, with D tentatively TRBD1 or TRBD2 (5 bases each). The length of the CDR3 is 16 residues. The ends were cut back, 0 bases at V and 1 base at J, with 12 bases in the middle. Germline-derived CDR1 and CDR2 are SGHRS and YFSETQ. In DNA, the CDR3 is TGCGCCAGCAGCTTGGGGGGGATAACCGGCACAGATACGCAGTATTTT. Translated, it gives CASSLGGITGTDTQYF.

This clonotype was detected only a few times. V and J are TRBV24-1 and TRBJ2-7; possibly TRBD1 for D (5 bases). Trimming took off 5 bases at V and 5 bases at J, with 12 bases between the two ends. Germline V CDR1 and CDR2: KGHDR, SFDVKD. CDR3 length: 13 amino acids. The CDR3 DNA follows: TGTGCCACCAGTGGTAGTACAGGCAACGAGCAGTACTTC. Translating it yields CATSGSTGNEQYF.

The V gene is TRBV15, the J gene TRBJ2-3; 8 bases agree with TRBD2. J lost 2 bases, V lost 3 bases, and 1 base had no gene match. Germline CDR1 reads LNHNV; CDR2 reads YYDKDF (reference sequence). This CDR3 has 14 amino acids. CDR3 nucleotide sequence: TGTGCCACCAGCAGCGGGGGGGCCACAGATACGCAGTATTTT. Its translation: CATSSGGATDTQYF.

This clonotype occurred a few times. The gene calls are TRBV4-1 and TRBJ2-7; D is possibly TRBD2 (7 bases). The CDR3 totals 15 residues. Trimming removed 4 bases from V and 5 bases from J, with 18 bases in between. Germline V gene sequence: CDR1 MGHRA, CDR2 YSYEKL. The CDR3 loop is CASSRNRGAPDEQYF. CDR3 DNA sequence: TGCGCCAGCAGCCGTAATCGGGGGGCGCCGGACGAGCAGTACTTC.

This clonotype appeared a few times. The V gene is TRBV20-1, the J gene TRBJ2-1, with 10 bases lining up with TRBD2. Germline values: CDR1 DFQATT, CDR2 SNEGSKA (reference sequence). J was trimmed by 2 bases and V by 1 base; bases with no gene match: 5. The CDR3 has 16 amino acids. In nucleotides, the CDR3 is TGCAGTGCTAGAGGTGCAGCGGGAGGGCCCTACAATGAGCAGTTCTTC. Translating it yields CSARGAAGGPYNEQFF.

This rearrangement joins TRBV5-1 to TRBJ1-1; 9 bases match TRBD1. From germline, CDR1 is SGHRS and CDR2 YFSETQ. The CDR3 totals 15 residues. The V and J ends lost 0 bases and 5 bases, in that order; junction bases with no gene match: 5. CDR3 bases: TGCGCCAGCAGCTTGGTTACAGGGGGCCCGACTGAAGCTTTCTTT. Amino acids: CASSLVTGGPTEAFF. The variable domain in full, completed from reference TRBV5-1 and TRBJ1-1, reads KAGVTQTPRYLIKTRGQQVTLSCSPISGHRSVSWYQQTPGQGLQFLFEYFSETQRNKGNFPGRFSGRQFSNSRSEMNVSTLELGDSALYLCASSLVTGGPTEAFFGQGTRLTVV.

This clonotype was seen a few times. CDR3 nucleotide sequence: TGCAGCTTCTCGACAGCCTACGAGCAGTACTTC. Translation: CSFSTAYEQYF. V is TRBV29-1 and J is TRBJ2-7, with D perhaps TRBD1 (5 bases). V lost 8 bases to trimming and J lost 2 bases, with 10 bases between them. In germline, CDR1 is SQVTM, CDR2 ANQGSEA. This CDR3 has 11 residues.